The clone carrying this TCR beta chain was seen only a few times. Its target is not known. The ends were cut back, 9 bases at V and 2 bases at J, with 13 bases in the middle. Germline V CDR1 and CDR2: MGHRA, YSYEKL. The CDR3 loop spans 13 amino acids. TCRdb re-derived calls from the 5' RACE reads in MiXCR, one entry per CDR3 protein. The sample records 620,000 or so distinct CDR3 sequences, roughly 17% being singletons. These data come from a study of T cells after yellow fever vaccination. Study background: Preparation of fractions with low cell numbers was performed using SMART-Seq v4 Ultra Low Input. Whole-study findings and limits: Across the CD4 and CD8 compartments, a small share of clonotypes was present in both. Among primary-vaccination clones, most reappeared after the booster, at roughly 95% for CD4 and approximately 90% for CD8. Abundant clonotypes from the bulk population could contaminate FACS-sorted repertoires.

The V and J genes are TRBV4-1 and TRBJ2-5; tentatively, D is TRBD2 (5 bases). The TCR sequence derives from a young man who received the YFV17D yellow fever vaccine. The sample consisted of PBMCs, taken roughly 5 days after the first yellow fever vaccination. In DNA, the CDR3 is TGCGCCAGGGAGCGGCCGGCTCAAGAGACCCAGTACTTC. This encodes CARERPAQETQYF.